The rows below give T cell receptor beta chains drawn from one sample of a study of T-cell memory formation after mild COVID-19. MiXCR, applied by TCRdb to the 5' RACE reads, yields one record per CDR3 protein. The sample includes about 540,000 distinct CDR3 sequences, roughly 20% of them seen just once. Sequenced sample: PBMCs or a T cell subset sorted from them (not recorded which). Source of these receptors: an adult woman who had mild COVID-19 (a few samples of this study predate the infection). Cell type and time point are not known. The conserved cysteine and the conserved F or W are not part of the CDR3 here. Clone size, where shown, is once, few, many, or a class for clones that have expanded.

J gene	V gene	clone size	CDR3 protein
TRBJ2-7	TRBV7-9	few	ASSPPGPTYEQY
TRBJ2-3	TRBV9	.	ASSVVTGRGTDTQY
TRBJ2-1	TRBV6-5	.	ASSIGGISYNEQF
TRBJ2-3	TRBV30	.	AWSQGRAGDTQY
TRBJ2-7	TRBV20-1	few	SARAPSGGVSYEQY
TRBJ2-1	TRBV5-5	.	ASSLGRGGYNEQF
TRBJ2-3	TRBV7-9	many	ASSSRRATSTDTQY
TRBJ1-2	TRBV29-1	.	SAGDSTYGYT
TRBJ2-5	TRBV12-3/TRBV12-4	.	ASSSVEGETQY
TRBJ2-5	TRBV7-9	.	ASSLLLGTHDLIETQY
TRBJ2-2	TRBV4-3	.	ASSQEALAGGPNTGELF
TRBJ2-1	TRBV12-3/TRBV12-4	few	ASSLAGGRSGEQF
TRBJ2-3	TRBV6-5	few	ASSYSGLSITDTQY
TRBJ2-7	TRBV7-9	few	ASSSGTSGRGYEQY
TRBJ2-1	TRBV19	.	ASSMRQGARGEQF
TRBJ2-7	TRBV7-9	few	ASGSSGRGYEQY
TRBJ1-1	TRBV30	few	AWISPRRGTNEAF
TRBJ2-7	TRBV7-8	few	ASSFEKRGSSYEQY
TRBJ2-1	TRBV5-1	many	ASSLAGTGVNEQF
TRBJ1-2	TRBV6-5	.	ASSYETGGAYGYT
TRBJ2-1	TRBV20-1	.	SARTAGGNEQF
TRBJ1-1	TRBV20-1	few	SARALSPGTTEAF
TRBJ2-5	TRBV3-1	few	ASSQAGGGETQY
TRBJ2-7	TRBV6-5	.	ASRQTGTGTYEQY
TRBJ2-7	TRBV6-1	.	ASSESGHGEY
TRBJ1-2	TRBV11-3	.	ASSFGDRHQVGYT
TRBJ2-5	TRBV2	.	ASSEVLAGAQETQY
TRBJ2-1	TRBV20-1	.	SARLLAATYNEQF
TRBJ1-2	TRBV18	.	ASSPPGGPSGGYT
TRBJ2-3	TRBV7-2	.	ASSQTFLETDTQY
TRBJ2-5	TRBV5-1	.	ASSLGRQKETQY
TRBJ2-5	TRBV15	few	ATSRAGVEQETQY
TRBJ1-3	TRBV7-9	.	ASSFTGTSRNTIY
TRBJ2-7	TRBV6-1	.	AIKVPGGSGPPYEQY
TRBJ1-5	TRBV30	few	AWRVRGRNQPQH
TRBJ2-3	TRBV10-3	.	AISESTNTQY
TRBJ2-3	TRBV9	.	ASSVYTERLRDTQY
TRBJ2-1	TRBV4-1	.	ASSLKRVGSLSYNEQF
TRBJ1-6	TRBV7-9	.	ASSFNPQGRGDSPLH
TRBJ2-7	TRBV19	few	ASSTGLAYEQY
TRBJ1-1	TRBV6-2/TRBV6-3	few	ASSYPRRNTEAF
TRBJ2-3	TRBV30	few	AWSSAIRTDTQY
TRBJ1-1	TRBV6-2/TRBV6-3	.	ASSTGMNTEAF
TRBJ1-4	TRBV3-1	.	ASSQLRDEKLF
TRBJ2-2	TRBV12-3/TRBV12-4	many	ASLAGGNTGELF
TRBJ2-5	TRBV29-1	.	SARQRRFEETQY
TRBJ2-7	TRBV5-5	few	ASSLGEGWDEQY
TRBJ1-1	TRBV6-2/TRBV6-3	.	ASSYQGTGNTEAF
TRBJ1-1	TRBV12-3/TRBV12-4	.	ASSFNGGSF
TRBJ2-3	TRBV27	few	ASNRRPLGLAEASHSGTQY
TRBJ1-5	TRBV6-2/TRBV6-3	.	ASSSIGGNQPQH
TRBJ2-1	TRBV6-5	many	AGRTGQGEQF
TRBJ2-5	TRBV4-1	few	ASSQYSGGRGEETQY
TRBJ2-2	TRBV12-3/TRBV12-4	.	ASSLIRGGETGELF
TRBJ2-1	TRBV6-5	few	ASRLTGDSYNEQF
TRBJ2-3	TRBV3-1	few	ASSPSPYTDTQY